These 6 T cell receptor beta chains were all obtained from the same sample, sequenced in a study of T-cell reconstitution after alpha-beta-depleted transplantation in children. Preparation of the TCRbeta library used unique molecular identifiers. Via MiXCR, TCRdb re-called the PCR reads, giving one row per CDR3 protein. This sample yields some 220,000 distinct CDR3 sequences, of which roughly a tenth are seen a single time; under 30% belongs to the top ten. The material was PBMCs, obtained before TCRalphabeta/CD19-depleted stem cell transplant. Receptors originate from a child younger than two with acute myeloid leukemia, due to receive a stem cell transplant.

The CDR3 here is CASSQQGTLRALEQYF. The CDR3 nucleotides read TGTGCCAGCAGCCAACAGGGAACCTTAAGGGCCCTCGAGCAGTACTTC. V gene TRBV3-1 combines with J gene TRBJ2-7, with D tentatively TRBD1 (5 bases). The germline V and J ends were trimmed by 2 bases and 6 bases, with 20 bases remaining between them. The CDR3 is 16 amino acids. In germline, CDR1 is LGHDT, CDR2 YNNKEL (reference sequence).

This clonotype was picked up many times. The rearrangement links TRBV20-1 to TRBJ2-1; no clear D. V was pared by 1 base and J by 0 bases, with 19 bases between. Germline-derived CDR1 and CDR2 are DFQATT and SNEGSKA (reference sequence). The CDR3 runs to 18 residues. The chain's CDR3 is CSARVNPGSSGSYNEQFF. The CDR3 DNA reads TGCAGTGCTAGAGTCAATCCGGGTTCAAGTGGCTCCTACAATGAGCAGTTCTTC.

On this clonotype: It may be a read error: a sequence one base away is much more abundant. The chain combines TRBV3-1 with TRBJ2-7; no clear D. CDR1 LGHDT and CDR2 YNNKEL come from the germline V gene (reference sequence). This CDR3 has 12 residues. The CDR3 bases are TGTGTCAGCAGCCCCACGGACTACGAGCAGTACTTC. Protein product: CVSSPTDYEQYF.

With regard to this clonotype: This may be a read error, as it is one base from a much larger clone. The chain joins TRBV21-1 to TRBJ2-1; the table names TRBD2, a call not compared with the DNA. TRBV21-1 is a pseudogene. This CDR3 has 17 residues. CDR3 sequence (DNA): TGTGCCAGCAGCAAAGATGGCGCGGGACTAAGGGACAATGAGCAGGTCTTC. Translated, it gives CASSKDGAGLRDNEQVF.

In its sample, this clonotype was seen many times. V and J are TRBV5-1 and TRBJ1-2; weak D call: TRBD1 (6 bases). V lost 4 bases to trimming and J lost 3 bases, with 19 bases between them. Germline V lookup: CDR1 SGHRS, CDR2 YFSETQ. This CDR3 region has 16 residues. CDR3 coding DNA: TGCGCCAGCAGCCTAACGTCGGCAGGGGTATACTATGGCTACACCTTC. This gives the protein CASSLTSAGVYYGYTF.

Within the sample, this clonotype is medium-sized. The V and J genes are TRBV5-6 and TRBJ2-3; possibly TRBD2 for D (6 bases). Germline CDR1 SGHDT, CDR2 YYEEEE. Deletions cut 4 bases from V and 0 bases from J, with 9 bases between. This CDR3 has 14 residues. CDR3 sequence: CASSPDYSTDTQYF. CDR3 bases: TGTGCCAGCAGCCCGGACTATAGCACAGATACGCAGTATTTT. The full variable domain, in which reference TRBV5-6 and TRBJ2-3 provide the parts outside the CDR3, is DAGVTQSPTHLIKTRGQQVTLRCSPKSGHDTVSWYQQALGQGPQFIFQYYEEEERQRGNFPDRFSGHQFPNYSSELNVNALLLGDSALYLCASSPDYSTDTQYFGPGTRLTVL.